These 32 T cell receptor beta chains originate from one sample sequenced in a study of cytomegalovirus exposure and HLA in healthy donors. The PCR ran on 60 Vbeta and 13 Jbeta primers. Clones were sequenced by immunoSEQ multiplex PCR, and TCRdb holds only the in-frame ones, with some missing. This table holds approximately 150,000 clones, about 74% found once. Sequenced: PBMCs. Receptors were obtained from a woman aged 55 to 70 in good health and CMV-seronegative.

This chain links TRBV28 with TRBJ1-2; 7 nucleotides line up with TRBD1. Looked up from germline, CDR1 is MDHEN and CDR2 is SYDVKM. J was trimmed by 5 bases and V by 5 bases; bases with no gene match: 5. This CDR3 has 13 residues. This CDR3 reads CASSVNRGYGYTF. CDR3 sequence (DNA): TGTGCCAGCAGTGTAAACAGGGGTTATGGCTACACCTTC.

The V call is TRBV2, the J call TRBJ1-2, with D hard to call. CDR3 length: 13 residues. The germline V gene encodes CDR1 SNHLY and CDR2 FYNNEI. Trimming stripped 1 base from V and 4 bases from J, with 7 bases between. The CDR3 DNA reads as TGTGCCAGCAGTGAAGGCCAGGTCTATGGCTACACCTTC. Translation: CASSEGQVYGYTF.

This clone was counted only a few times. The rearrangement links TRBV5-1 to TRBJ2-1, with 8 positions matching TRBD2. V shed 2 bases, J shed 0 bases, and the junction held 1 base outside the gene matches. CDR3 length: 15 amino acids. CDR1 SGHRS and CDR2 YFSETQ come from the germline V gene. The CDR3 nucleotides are TGCGCCAGCAGCTTCCTAGCGGGCTCCTACAATGAGCAGTTCTTC. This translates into CASSFLAGSYNEQFF.

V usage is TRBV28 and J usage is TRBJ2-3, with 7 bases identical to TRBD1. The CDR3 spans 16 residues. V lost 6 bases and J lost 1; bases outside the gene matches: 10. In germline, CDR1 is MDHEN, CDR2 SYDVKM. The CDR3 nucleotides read TGTGCCAGCAGCCCATTTTTAGGGGGCGGCACAGATACGCAGTATTTT. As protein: CASSPFLGGGTDTQYF.

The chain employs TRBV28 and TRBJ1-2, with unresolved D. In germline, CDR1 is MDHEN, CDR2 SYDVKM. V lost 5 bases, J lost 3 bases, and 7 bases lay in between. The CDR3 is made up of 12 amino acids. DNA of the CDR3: TGTGCCAGCAGTCCCATTTACTATGGCTACACCTTC. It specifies CASSPIYYGYTF.

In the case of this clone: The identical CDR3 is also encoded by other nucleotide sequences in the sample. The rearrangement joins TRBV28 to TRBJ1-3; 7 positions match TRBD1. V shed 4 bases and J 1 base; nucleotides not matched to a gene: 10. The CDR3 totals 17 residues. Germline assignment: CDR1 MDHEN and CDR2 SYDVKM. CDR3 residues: CASSSQGTTLSGNTIYF. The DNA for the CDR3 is TGTGCCAGCAGTTCACAGGGGACAACCTTATCTGGAAACACCATATATTTT.

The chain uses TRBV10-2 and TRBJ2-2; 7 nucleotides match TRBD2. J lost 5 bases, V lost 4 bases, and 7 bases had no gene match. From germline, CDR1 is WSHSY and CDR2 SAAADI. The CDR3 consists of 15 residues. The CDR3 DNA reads TGCGCCAGCAGTGGGGCGGGAGCGGCGACCGGGGAGCTGTTTTTT. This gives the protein CASSGAGAATGELFF.

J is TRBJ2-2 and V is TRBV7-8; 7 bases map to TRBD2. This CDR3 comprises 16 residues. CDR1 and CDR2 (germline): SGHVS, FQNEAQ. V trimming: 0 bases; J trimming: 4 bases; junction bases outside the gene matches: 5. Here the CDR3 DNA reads TGTGCCAGCAGCTTAGCGCGGGCGGGAGTCACCGGGGAGCTGTTTTTT. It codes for CASSLARAGVTGELFF. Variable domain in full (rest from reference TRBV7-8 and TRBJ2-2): GAGVSQSPRYKVAKRGQDVALRCDPISGHVSLFWYQQALGQGPEFLTYFQNEAQLDKSGLPSDRFFAERPEGSVSTLKIQRTQQEDSAVYLCASSLARAGVTGELFFGEGSRLTVL.

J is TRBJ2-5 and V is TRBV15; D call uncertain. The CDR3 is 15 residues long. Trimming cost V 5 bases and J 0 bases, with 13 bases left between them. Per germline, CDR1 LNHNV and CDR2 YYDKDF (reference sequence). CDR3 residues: CATSLIGLNQETQYF. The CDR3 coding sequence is TGTGCCACCAGCTTGATCGGTTTGAACCAAGAGACCCAGTACTTC.

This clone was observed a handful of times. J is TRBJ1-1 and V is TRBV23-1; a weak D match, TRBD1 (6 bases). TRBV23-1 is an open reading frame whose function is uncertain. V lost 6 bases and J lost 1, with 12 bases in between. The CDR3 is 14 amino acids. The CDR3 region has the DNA TGCGCCAGCAGCCCCGTGGACAGGAACACTGAAGCTTTCTTT. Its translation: CASSPVDRNTEAFF.

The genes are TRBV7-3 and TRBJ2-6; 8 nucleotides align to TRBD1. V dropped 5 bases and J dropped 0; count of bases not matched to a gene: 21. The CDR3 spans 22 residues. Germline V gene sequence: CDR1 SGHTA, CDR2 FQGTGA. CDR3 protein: CASSPTGVYVGRWGSGANVLTF. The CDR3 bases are TGTGCCAGCAGCCCGACAGGGGTTTATGTAGGGAGGTGGGGCTCTGGGGCCAACGTCCTGACTTTC. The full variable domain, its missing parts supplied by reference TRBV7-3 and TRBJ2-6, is GAGVSQTPSNKVTEKGKYVELRCDPISGHTALYWYRQSLGQGPEFLIYFQGTGAADDSGLPNDRFFAVRPEGSVSTLKIQRTERGDSAVYLCASSPTGVYVGRWGSGANVLTFGAGSRLTVL.

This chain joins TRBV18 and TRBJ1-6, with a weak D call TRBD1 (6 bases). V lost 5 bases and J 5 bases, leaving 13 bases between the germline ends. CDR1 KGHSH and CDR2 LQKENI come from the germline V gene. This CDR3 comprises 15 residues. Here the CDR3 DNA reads TGTGCCAGCTCAACCGGACAGTCGGATAATTCACCCCTCCACTTT. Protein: CASSTGQSDNSPLHF.

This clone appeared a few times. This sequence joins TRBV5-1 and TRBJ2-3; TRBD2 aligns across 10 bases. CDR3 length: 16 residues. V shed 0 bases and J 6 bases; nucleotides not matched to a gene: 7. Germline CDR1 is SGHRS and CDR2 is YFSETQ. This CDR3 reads CASSLGPSGRGDTQYF. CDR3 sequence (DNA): TGCGCCAGCAGCTTGGGGCCTAGCGGGAGAGGGGATACGCAGTATTTT.

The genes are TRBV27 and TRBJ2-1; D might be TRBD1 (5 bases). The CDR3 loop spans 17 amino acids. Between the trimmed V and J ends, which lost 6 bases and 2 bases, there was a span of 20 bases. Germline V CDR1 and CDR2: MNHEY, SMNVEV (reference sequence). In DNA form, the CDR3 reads TGTGCCAGCAGCGTCCTCAGGGCCATGGCCACCTACAATGAGCAGTTCTTC. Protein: CASSVLRAMATYNEQFF.

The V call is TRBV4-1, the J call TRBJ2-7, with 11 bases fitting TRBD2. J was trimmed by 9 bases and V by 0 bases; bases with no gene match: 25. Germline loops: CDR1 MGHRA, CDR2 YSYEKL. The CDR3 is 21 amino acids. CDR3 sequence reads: CASSQEPSGRRGGARPAWQYF. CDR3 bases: TGCGCCAGCAGCCAAGAGCCTAGCGGGAGGAGGGGGGGGGCGCGCCCTGCGTGGCAGTACTTC.

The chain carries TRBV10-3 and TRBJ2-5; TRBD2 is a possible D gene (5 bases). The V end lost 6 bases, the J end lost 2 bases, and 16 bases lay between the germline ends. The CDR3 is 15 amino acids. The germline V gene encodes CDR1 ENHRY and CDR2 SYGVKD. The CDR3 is CAIRERPGSQETQYF. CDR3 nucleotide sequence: TGTGCCATCAGAGAGAGACCGGGATCTCAAGAGACCCAGTACTTC.

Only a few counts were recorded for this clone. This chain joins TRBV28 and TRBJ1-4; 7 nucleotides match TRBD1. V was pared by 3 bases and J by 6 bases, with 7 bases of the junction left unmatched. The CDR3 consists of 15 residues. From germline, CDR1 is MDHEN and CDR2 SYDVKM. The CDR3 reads CASSFPAGGDEKLFF. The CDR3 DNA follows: TGTGCCAGCAGTTTTCCCGCAGGGGGTGATGAAAAACTGTTTTTT.

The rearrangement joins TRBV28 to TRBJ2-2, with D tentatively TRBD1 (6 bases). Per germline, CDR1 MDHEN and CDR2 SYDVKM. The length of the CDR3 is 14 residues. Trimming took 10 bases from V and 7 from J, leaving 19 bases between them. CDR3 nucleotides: TGTGCCACACAGGGTTCTATCCCGCGCGGGGAGCTGTTTTTT. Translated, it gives CATQGSIPRGELFF.

The CDR3 here is CASSQEIPQPQHF. For the CDR3, the DNA is TGCGCCAGCAGCCAAGAAATCCCACAGCCCCAGCATTTT. The chain links TRBV4-1 to TRBJ1-5, with D uncertain. The CDR3 is made up of 13 amino acids. Germline-derived CDR1 and CDR2 are MGHRA and YSYEKL. The germline V and J ends were trimmed by 0 bases and 7 bases, with 7 bases remaining between them.

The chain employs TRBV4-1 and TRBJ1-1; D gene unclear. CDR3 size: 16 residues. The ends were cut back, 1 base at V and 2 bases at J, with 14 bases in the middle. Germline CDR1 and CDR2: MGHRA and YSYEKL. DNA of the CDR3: TGCGCCAGCAGCCAAGGATACCGGGGTATTAACACTGAAGCTTTCTTT. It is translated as CASSQGYRGINTEAFF.

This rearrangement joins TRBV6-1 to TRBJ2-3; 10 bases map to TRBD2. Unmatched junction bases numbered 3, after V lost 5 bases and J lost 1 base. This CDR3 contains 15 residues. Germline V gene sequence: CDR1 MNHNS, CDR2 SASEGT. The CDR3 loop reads CASSLSGGGTDTQYF. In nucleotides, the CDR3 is TGTGCCAGCAGTCTAAGCGGGGGGGGCACAGATACGCAGTATTTT.

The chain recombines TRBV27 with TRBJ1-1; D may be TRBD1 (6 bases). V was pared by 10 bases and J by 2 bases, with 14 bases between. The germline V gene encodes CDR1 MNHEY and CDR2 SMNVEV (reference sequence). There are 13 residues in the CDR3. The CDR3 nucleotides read TGTGCCATCCGGGGGGGGGCAAACACTGAAGCTTTCTTT. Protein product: CAIRGGANTEAFF.

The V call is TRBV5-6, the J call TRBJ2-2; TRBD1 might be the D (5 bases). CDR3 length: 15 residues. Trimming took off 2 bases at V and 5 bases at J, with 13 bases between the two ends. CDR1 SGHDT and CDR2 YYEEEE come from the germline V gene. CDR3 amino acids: CASSFSGLRTGELFF. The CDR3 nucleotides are TGTGCCAGCAGCTTTTCAGGGTTGCGTACCGGGGAGCTGTTTTTT. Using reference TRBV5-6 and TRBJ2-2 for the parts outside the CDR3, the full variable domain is DAGVTQSPTHLIKTRGQQVTLRCSPKSGHDTVSWYQQALGQGPQFIFQYYEEEERQRGNFPDRFSGHQFPNYSSELNVNALLLGDSALYLCASSFSGLRTGELFFGEGSRLTVL.

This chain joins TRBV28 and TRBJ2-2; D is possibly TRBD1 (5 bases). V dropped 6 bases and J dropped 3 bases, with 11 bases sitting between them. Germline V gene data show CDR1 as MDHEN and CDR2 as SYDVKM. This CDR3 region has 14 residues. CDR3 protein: CASRTGVDTGELFF. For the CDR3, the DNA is TGTGCCAGCAGAACAGGTGTCGACACCGGGGAGCTGTTTTTT.

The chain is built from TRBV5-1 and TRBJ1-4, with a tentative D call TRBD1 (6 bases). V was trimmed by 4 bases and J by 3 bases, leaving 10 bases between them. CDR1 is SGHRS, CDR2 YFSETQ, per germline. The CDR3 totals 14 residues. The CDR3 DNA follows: TGCGCCAGCAGCCAGGACAGATCTAATGAAAAACTGTTTTTT. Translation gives CASSQDRSNEKLFF.

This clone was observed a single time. The CDR3 loop reads CASSYGGSAYGYTF. For the CDR3, the DNA is TGTGCCAGCAGTTACGGGGGCTCTGCTTATGGCTACACCTTC. The rearrangement joins TRBV6-5 to TRBJ1-2; D may be TRBD1 (6 bases). V lost 2 bases, J lost 5 bases, and 12 bases lay in between. Germline values: CDR1 MNHEY, CDR2 SVGAGI. The CDR3 covers 14 residues.

CDR3 protein: CASSGDLAGGANTGELFF. CDR3 nucleotides: TGTGCCAGCAGCGGGGACCTAGCGGGGGGGGCGAACACCGGGGAGCTGTTTTTT. J is TRBJ2-2 and V is TRBV5-5; 12 nucleotides line up with TRBD2. The CDR3 extends over 18 amino acids. CDR1 and CDR2 from the germline V gene are SGHKS and YYEKEE (reference sequence). The V segment lost 4 bases and the J segment 0 bases; nucleotides outside the gene matches: 7.

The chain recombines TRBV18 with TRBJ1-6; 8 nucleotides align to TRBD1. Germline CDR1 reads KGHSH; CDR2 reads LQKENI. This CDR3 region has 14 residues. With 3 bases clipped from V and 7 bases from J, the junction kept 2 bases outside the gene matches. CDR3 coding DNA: TGTGCCAGCTCACCCGGACAGGGAAATTCACCCCTCCACTTT. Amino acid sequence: CASSPGQGNSPLHF.

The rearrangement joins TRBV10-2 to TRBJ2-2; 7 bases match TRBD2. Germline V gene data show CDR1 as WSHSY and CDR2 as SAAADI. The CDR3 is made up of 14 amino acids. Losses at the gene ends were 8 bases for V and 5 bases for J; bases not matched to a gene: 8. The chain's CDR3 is CASAEGLRTGELFF. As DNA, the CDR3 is TGCGCCAGCGCAGAGGGACTACGGACCGGGGAGCTGTTTTTT.

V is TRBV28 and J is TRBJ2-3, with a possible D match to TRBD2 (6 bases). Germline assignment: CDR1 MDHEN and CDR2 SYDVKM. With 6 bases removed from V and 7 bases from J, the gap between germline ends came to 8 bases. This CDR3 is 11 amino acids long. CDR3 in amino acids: CASRGGNTQYF. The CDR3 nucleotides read TGTGCCAGCAGGGGCGGGAATACGCAGTATTTT.

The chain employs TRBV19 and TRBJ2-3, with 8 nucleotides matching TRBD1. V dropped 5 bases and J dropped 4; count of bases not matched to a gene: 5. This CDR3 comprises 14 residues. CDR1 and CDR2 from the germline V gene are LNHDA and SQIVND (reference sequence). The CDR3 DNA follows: TGTGCCAGTAGTCCGCCGGACAGGGCAGATACGCAGTATTTT. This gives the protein CASSPPDRADTQYF.

CDR3 in DNA: TGTGCCAGCAGCTTCCGACAGGGGGCGAACACTGAAGCTTTCTTT. Its protein is CASSFRQGANTEAFF. The gene calls are TRBV11-2 and TRBJ1-1, with 10 bases identical to TRBD1. CDR3 length: 15 amino acids. The germline V gene encodes CDR1 SGHAT and CDR2 FQNNGV. Trimming at V came to 3 bases and at J to 1 base, leaving 2 bases not matched to a gene.